Sequencing of this T cell receptor (beta chain) was carried out in a study of blood T cell repertoires in COVID-19. Study information: Donors in the United States, Italy and Spain gave samples during acute or convalescent COVID-19.

TCRdb keeps only in-frame clones here, not all; method: immunoSEQ multiplex PCR. Found here are about 96,000 clones, roughly 80% of them singletons; the top ten hold roughly a sixth. Germline values: CDR1 SGHDN, CDR2 FVKESK. After removal of 1 base from V and 1 base from J, the junction contained 3 bases not matched to a gene. The CDR3 extends over 15 amino acids. The origin of this receptor is a woman aged 55-75 years with acute or convalescent COVID-19. V usage is TRBV14 and J usage is TRBJ2-7, with 8 bases lining up with TRBD1. The sequenced sample was peripheral blood. CDR3 coding DNA: TGTGCCAGCAGCCAAGTGGGACAGGCGTCCTACGAGCAGTACTTC. This translates into CASSQVGQASYEQYF.